The T cell receptor beta chain under discussion was sequenced for a study of T cell responses to AZD1222 COVID-19 vaccine (dated by TCRdb to the early 2020s). Broadly, across the study: Because spike-specific TCR depth and breadth did not differ between the two schedules, AZD1222 recipients who got a second dose at roughly 4 weeks were pooled with those who got a second dose at roughly 12 weeks. Trial participants were enrolled by age into subgroups of 18-55, 56-69 and 70-plus years, and roughly 160, 29 and 62 TCR-sequenced participants, respectively, were included in these subgroups. TCR sequencing covered fewer than 250 trial participants: 207 given two doses of AZD1222 and approximately 26 given two doses of MenACWY control vaccine.

In this sample, this clone turned up once. Its binding antigen is unknown. No clone much larger than this one lies a single base away; base qualities are absent. The time point label corresponds to: baseline before first vaccination. Vaccinee samples were obtained from the UK trials COV001 and COV002, which included a single-blind randomized controlled phase 2/3 trial of AZD1222 (ChAdOx1 nCoV-19) in healthy adults. For TCRbeta chain sequencing, PBMC samples from trial participants were taken at day 0 and at day 28 after the second dose. The research as a whole found: No day 14 peak-response samples were available, so repertoires were characterized only after the peak T cell response. In the small 56-69-year group, the increase in depth fell short of significance, most likely because of low power. A significant rise in spike-specific TCR breadth and depth was observed after two AZD1222 doses relative to day 0 and relative to MenACWY recipients. Conclusions about previously exposed vaccinees are limited, since just a handful of AZD1222 recipients were seropositive for SARS-CoV-2 at baseline. Vaccine-associated CD4 TCRs spanned the whole spike protein, with dominant responses in regions 160-218 and 743-854. Nearly half of unique spike-specific TCRs reportedly recognized epitopes outside regions mutated in the B.1.351 and B.1.1.7 variants. Participants were mostly white British and included more females than males, and it was suggested by the authors that clonal diversity may have been underestimated.

The CDR3 regions of human TCRbeta chains were analyzed by immunosequencing. The source study handled its data this way. TCRs in the repertoires were compared against a reference library of SARS-CoV-2-specific TCRs that had been generated with the MIRA antigen-specificity platform. Breadth was defined as the fraction of unique TCRs that were SARS-CoV-2-associated. Depth was defined as the fraction of total T cells that were SARS-CoV-2-associated. Using the MIRA data, every spike-specific TCR was mapped to the spike region that the TCR reacted to and assigned to either a CD4 or a CD8 class. Log10-transformed breadth and depth values were compared by one-way ANOVA with Sidak's multiple comparisons tests. In its TCRdb copy, this immuneACCESS table keeps in-frame sequences only and misses some clones. Where compared with another copy, unresolved V genes explain less than half of these, and the others have no known cause. From that table come the V and J calls and clone size; the DNA was used to work out D and trimming. The sample has some 110,000 clones on record, around 90% of them singletons. The ten top clones hold 4.2% of the sample.

V loses 1 base, J loses 2 bases, and the germline ends lie 11 bases apart. Per the germline V gene, SGHTA is the CDR1 and FQGNSA is the CDR2. The CDR3, from cysteine to phenylalanine, totals 15 residues. Only the CDR3 DNA stays, 45 bases, in frame from base 1. The rearranged segments are TRBV7-2 and TRBJ2-5, with a tentative D gene TRBD2 over 5 matching bases. The receptor was isolated from an adult in good health. Sequenced material: peripheral blood, taken on day 0 of AZD1222 vaccination. The CDR3 protein is CASSLVEGSQETQYF. The DNA sequence follows: TGTGCCAGCAGCTTAGTCGAGGGTTCTCAAGAGACCCAGTACTTC.